These T cell receptor beta chains were read from a single sample in a study of spatial heterogeneity in lung cancer. TCRdb redid the calling of the 5' RACE reads with MiXCR, one entry per CDR3 protein. The table includes some 20,000 distinct CDR3 sequences, 3% to 3.5% detected once. The starting material was PBMCs, obtained at surgery. The source is a female donor with early-stage non-small cell lung cancer. The CDR3 runs from the conserved cysteine through the conserved F or W. The order of the fields is J gene, V gene, D gene, clone size, CDR3 protein, CDR3 DNA. The D gene is left open where the match is weak. Clone size is stated in some rows and not others, as once, few, many or a class when expanded.

J gene: TRBJ2-3; V gene: TRBV29-1; D gene: .; clone size: few; CDR3 protein: CSVAADTQYF; CDR3 DNA: TGCAGCGTTGCAGCAGATACGCAGTATTTT
J gene: TRBJ2-6; V gene: TRBV6-1; D gene: .; clone size: many; CDR3 protein: CASNGRSSGANVLTF; CDR3 DNA: TGTGCCAGCAACGGACGAAGCTCTGGGGCCAACGTCCTGACTTTC
J gene: TRBJ1-5; V gene: TRBV3-1; D gene: TRBD1; clone size: .; CDR3 protein: CASSQGTGDNQPQHF; CDR3 DNA: TGTGCCAGCAGCCAGGGGACAGGGGATAATCAGCCCCAGCATTTT
J gene: TRBJ2-5; V gene: TRBV25-1; D gene: TRBD1; clone size: .; CDR3 protein: CASSPNPHEDRGITKETQYF; CDR3 DNA: TGTGCCAGCAGTCCAAACCCCCATGAAGACAGGGGAATAACTAAAGAGACCCAGTACTTC
J gene: TRBJ2-1; V gene: TRBV5-1; D gene: TRBD1; clone size: many; CDR3 protein: CASSLAGTGGYNEQFF; CDR3 DNA: TGCGCCAGCAGCTTAGCCGGGACAGGGGGGTACAATGAGCAGTTCTTC
J gene: TRBJ2-7; V gene: TRBV7-9; D gene: TRBD2; clone size: many; CDR3 protein: CASSPLAGATWEQYF; CDR3 DNA: TGTGCCAGCAGCCCACTAGCGGGGGCCACGTGGGAGCAGTACTTC
J gene: TRBJ2-2; V gene: TRBV7-3; D gene: .; clone size: many; CDR3 protein: CASSLTTSNSGELFF; CDR3 DNA: TGTGCCAGCAGCTTAACGACTAGTAATTCCGGGGAGCTGTTTTTT
J gene: TRBJ2-2; V gene: TRBV12-3/TRBV12-4; D gene: TRBD1; clone size: many; CDR3 protein: CASSLNRGPGTGELFF; CDR3 DNA: TGTGCCAGCAGTTTAAACAGGGGGCCGGGGACCGGGGAGCTGTTTTTT
J gene: TRBJ2-5; V gene: TRBV7-2; D gene: TRBD2; clone size: many; CDR3 protein: CASSYLAGGRFETQYF; CDR3 DNA: TGTGCCAGCAGCTACCTAGCGGGAGGGCGGTTTGAGACCCAGTACTTC
J gene: TRBJ2-5; V gene: TRBV2; D gene: .; clone size: many; CDR3 protein: CASSDLGFSHQETQYF; CDR3 DNA: TGTGCCAGCAGTGACCTGGGGTTTAGTCACCAAGAGACCCAGTACTTC
J gene: TRBJ2-7; V gene: TRBV3-1; D gene: TRBD2; clone size: few; CDR3 protein: CASSQLGWDGRNSYEQYF; CDR3 DNA: TGTGCCAGCAGCCAATTAGGGTGGGACGGGAGGAACTCCTACGAGCAGTACTTC
J gene: TRBJ2-1; V gene: TRBV20-1; D gene: .; clone size: many; CDR3 protein: CSARSARDYNEQFF; CDR3 DNA: TGCAGTGCTAGATCCGCCCGGGACTACAATGAGCAGTTCTTC
J gene: TRBJ1-5; V gene: TRBV11-2; D gene: TRBD1; clone size: many; CDR3 protein: CASSANRGGNQPQHF; CDR3 DNA: TGTGCCAGCAGCGCTAACAGGGGGGGCAATCAGCCCCAGCATTTT
J gene: TRBJ1-1; V gene: TRBV6-5; D gene: .; clone size: many; CDR3 protein: CASSGRNTEAFF; CDR3 DNA: TGTGCCAGCAGCGGCAGAAACACTGAAGCTTTCTTT
J gene: TRBJ2-1; V gene: TRBV5-1; D gene: .; clone size: many; CDR3 protein: CASSLQLGTSNEQFF; CDR3 DNA: TGCGCCAGCAGCTTGCAGCTAGGAACCTCTAATGAGCAGTTCTTC
J gene: TRBJ2-1; V gene: TRBV5-1; D gene: TRBD1; clone size: many; CDR3 protein: CASSLAPGGNEQFF; CDR3 DNA: TGCGCCAGCAGCTTGGCCCCAGGGGGCAATGAGCAGTTCTTC
J gene: TRBJ1-2; V gene: TRBV20-1; D gene: .; clone size: many; CDR3 protein: CSARGFPDSNYGYTF; CDR3 DNA: TGCAGTGCTAGAGGGTTCCCAGACAGTAACTATGGCTACACCTTC
J gene: TRBJ2-5; V gene: TRBV9; D gene: TRBD1; clone size: many; CDR3 protein: CASSALQGAKTQYF; CDR3 DNA: TGTGCCAGCAGCGCCCTACAGGGGGCGAAGACCCAGTACTTC
J gene: TRBJ1-2; V gene: TRBV29-1; D gene: .; clone size: many; CDR3 protein: CSVLDNRDYGYTF; CDR3 DNA: TGCAGCGTTCTGGACAACAGGGACTATGGCTACACCTTC
J gene: TRBJ2-3; V gene: TRBV10-1; D gene: .; clone size: few; CDR3 protein: CASSAVSRADTQYF; CDR3 DNA: TGCGCCAGCAGCGCAGTTTCCCGTGCAGATACGCAGTATTTT
J gene: TRBJ2-1; V gene: TRBV12-3/TRBV12-4; D gene: TRBD2; clone size: many; CDR3 protein: CASSRFPTSGYYNEQFF; CDR3 DNA: TGTGCCAGCAGTCGGTTCCCGACTAGCGGGTACTACAATGAGCAGTTCTTC
J gene: TRBJ2-1; V gene: TRBV4-1; D gene: TRBD2; clone size: many; CDR3 protein: CASSRGTSGISYNEQFF; CDR3 DNA: TGCGCCAGCAGCCGGGGGACTAGCGGGATATCCTACAATGAGCAGTTCTTC